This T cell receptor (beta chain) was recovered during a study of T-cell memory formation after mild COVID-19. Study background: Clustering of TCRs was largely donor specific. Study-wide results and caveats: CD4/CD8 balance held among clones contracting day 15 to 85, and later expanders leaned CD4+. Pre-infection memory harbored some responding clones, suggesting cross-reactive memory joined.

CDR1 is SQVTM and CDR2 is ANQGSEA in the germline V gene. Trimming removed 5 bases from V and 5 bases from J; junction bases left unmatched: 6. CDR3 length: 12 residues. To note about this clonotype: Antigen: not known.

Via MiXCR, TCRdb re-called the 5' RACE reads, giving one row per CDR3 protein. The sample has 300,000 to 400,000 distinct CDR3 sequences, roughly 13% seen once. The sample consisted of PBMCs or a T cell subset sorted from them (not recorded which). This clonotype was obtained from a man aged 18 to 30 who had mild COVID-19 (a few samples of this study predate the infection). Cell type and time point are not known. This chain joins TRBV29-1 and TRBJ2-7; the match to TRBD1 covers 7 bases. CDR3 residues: CSVFRDSHEQYF. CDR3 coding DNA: TGCAGCGTTTTCCGGGACAGTCACGAGCAGTACTTC.